These T cell receptor beta chains were read from a single sample in a study of beta chain features in type 1 diabetes. Generated by immunoSEQ multiplex PCR, the TCRdb table keeps only in-frame clones and is missing some. The repertoire holds about 900,000 clones, with 15% to 20% as singletons. Material: naive CD4+ T cells from blood. These receptors were collected from a woman aged 18-29 years in good health. CDR3s include the opening cysteine and the closing phenylalanine or tryptophan. D genes are given only for firm matches. Clone size appears in some rows only: once, few, many, or a class for an expanded clone.

TRBJ2-5 13 TRBV29-1 TRBD1 few CSVGPDRGDTQYF TGCAGCGTTGGCCCGGACAGGGGTGACACCCAGTACTTC
TRBJ2-1 14 TRBV14 NA NA CASSRRPGVNEQFF TGTGCCAGCTCTCGAAGACCAGGGGTCAATGAGCAGTTCTTC
TRBJ2-7 14 TRBV6-1 TRBD2 few CASSEGSGRDEQYF TGTGCCAGCAGTGAAGGTAGCGGGAGGGACGAGCAGTACTTC
TRBJ2-1 17 TRBV11-1 NA few CASSLNQFASSYNEQFF TGTGCCAGCAGTCTGAACCAGTTTGCAAGCTCCTACAATGAGCAGTTCTTC
TRBJ1-5 14 TRBV29-1 NA NA CSVAGGTGNQPQHF TGCAGCGTTGCGGGGGGGACGGGCAATCAGCCCCAGCATTTT
TRBJ1-3 14 TRBV18 NA NA CASSPGVSGNTIYF TGTGCCAGCTCACCAGGGGTTTCTGGAAACACCATATATTTT
TRBJ2-3 20 TRBV15 TRBD2 few CATSRQAGLAGEGGTDTQYF TGTGCCACCAGCAGACAGGCAGGACTAGCGGGAGAAGGGGGCACAGATACGCAGTATTTT
TRBJ2-3 14 TRBV15 NA few CATSPGSAPDTQYF TGTGCCACCAGCCCGGGTTCCGCCCCCGATACGCAGTATTTT
TRBJ2-7 14 TRBV4-1 TRBD1 NA CASSQRTGDGEQYF TGCGCCAGCAGCCAACGGACAGGGGACGGCGAGCAGTACTTC
TRBJ2-7 13 TRBV18 NA few CASSPPSAYEQYF TGTGCCAGCTCACCACCTTCCGCCTACGAGCAGTACTTC
TRBJ2-7 16 TRBV28 TRBD2 NA CASSLSGTSGSYEQYF TGTGCCAGCAGTTTATCTGGGACTAGCGGTTCCTACGAGCAGTACTTC
TRBJ2-1 16 TRBV13 TRBD2 NA CASSSSVSGRLNEQFF TGTGCCAGCAGCTCATCCGTGAGCGGGAGACTAAATGAGCAGTTCTTC
TRBJ1-4 13 TRBV29-1 NA few CSVGSRLNEKLFF TGCAGCGTTGGATCCAGGCTTAATGAAAAACTGTTTTTT
TRBJ2-7 11 TRBV7-2 NA many CASSYNYEQYF TGTGCCAGCAGCTACAACTACGAGCAGTACTTC
TRBJ2-7 15 TRBV4-2 NA few CASSQVADAGYEQYF TGTGCCAGCAGCCAAGTAGCGGATGCGGGCTACGAGCAGTACTTC
TRBJ2-1 14 TRBV13 TRBD2 NA CASSHHGLGDEQFF TGTGCCAGCAGCCACCATGGACTAGGGGATGAGCAGTTCTTC
TRBJ2-2 17 TRBV15 NA NA CATSREVGGTHTGELFF TGTGCCACCAGCAGAGAGGTGGGCGGGACGCACACCGGGGAGCTGTTTTTT
TRBJ2-3 18 TRBV23-1 TRBD2 NA CASSQRRGTSGNTDTQYF TGCGCCAGCAGTCAACGCCGTGGGACTAGCGGAAACACAGATACGCAGTATTTT
TRBJ2-2 20 TRBV15 NA NA CATSRTTSGRAKGTPGSCFF NA
TRBJ2-1 15 TRBV18 TRBD2 NA CASSPRGGPYNEQFF TGTGCCAGCTCACCACGGGGAGGGCCCTACAATGAGCAGTTCTTC
TRBJ2-7 14 TRBV28 NA NA CASRLLGSSYEQYF TGTGCCAGCAGGCTTCTGGGAAGCTCCTACGAGCAGTACTTC
TRBJ2-7 15 TRBV5-4 NA NA CASRLNSAGSSEQYF TGTGCCAGCAGGCTTAACAGCGCGGGGTCGTCCGAGCAGTACTTC
TRBJ2-5 13 TRBV7-9 NA few CASSLQNLETQYF TGTGCCAGCAGCTTACAGAACTTAGAGACCCAGTACTTC
TRBJ2-5 10 TRBV20-1 NA NA CSAAAQTQYF TGCAGTGCCGCGGCTCAGACCCAGTACTTC
TRBJ2-5 19 TRBV5-1 TRBD2 few CASSRRQGGTSGTRETQYF TGCGCCAGCAGCAGAAGACAGGGTGGGACTAGCGGGACGCGGGAGACCCAGTACTTC
TRBJ1-6 13 TRBV6-5 NA NA CASSPTTGSPLHF TGTGCCAGCAGCCCAACGACAGGTTCACCCCTCCACTTT
TRBJ1-1 16 TRBV7-2 NA NA CASSPRRSGLNTEAFF TGTGCCAGCAGCCCTAGGCGATCAGGGTTGAACACTGAAGCTTTCTTT
TRBJ1-1 14 TRBV5-1 NA NA CASSLLAGGTEAFF TGCGCCAGCAGCTTGTTGGCAGGCGGGACTGAAGCTTTCTTT
TRBJ2-1 15 TRBV28 TRBD1 NA CASSLLGQDYNEQFF TGTGCCAGCAGTTTATTGGGACAGGACTACAATGAGCAGTTCTTC
TRBJ1-1 15 TRBV6-5 NA few CASSIYGRVNTEAFF TGTGCCAGCAGCATTTACGGTCGGGTGAACACTGAAGCTTTCTTT
TRBJ2-7 13 TRBV19 NA few CASSMGSLYEQYF TGTGCCAGTAGTATGGGAAGCCTTTACGAGCAGTACTTC
TRBJ1-2 13 TRBV28 TRBD1 NA CASSLTGRNGYTF TGTGCCAGCAGTTTGACAGGGCGGAATGGCTACACCTTC
TRBJ2-7 14 TRBV7-2 TRBD1 NA CASSFGTGVDEQYF TGTGCCAGCAGCTTCGGGACAGGGGTCGACGAGCAGTACTTC
TRBJ2-3 15 TRBV18 TRBD2 NA CASSRLAGGTDTQYF TGTGCCAGCTCCCGACTCGCGGGGGGAACAGATACGCAGTATTTT
TRBJ1-2 12 TRBV7-2 TRBD1 NA CASRGTGFGYTF TGTGCCAGCAGGGGGACAGGGTTTGGCTACACCTTC
TRBJ1-2 16 TRBV7-8 TRBD1 few CASSTHRDREDYGYTF TGTGCCAGCAGCACCCATCGGGACAGGGAAGACTATGGCTACACCTTC
TRBJ2-1 16 TRBV18 NA few CASSPTLVGTHNEQFF TGTGCCAGCTCACCAACCCTAGTTGGGACGCACAATGAGCAGTTCTTC
TRBJ2-1 18 TRBV28 TRBD2 NA CASSSPGLAGGAYNEQFF TGTGCCAGCAGTTCCCCGGGACTAGCGGGGGGGGCCTACAATGAGCAGTTCTTC
TRBJ1-4 15 TRBV11-2 NA few CASSPRWGAEEKLFF TGTGCCAGCAGCCCACGATGGGGTGCCGAAGAAAAACTGTTTTTT
TRBJ2-1 16 TRBV2 NA NA CASLFQPHNSYNEQFF TGTGCCAGCCTCTTCCAGCCCCACAACTCCTACAATGAGCAGTTCTTC
TRBJ2-7 14 TRBV10-3 TRBD1 NA CATSDREKAYEQYF TGTGCAACCTCTGACAGGGAGAAGGCCTACGAGCAGTACTTC
TRBJ2-1 14 TRBV7-9 NA few CASSLDVRVNEQFF TGTGCCAGCAGCTTAGACGTCAGGGTCAATGAGCAGTTCTTC
TRBJ2-2 14 TRBV7-9 NA NA CASSLDPITGELFF TGTGCCAGCAGCTTAGATCCAATTACCGGGGAGCTGTTTTTT